The 27 T cell receptor delta chains given below trace back to one sample, sequenced in a study of gamma delta lymphoproliferative disorders and STAT genes. TCRdb used CATT to re-call clones from the multiplex PCR reads. The table has 1,500 or so delta-chain clones, 2.5% to 3.5% seen once; the top ten hold around three fifths. The receptor sequences were amplified from genomic DNA of peripheral blood mononuclear cells. The sequencing sample was made of blood. The origin of the receptors is a human donor with gamma-delta T-cell large granular lymphocyte leukemia.

Of note for this clone: The protein recorded in TCRdb matches a much larger clone and deviates from this DNA's translation at residue 11, suggesting a read error; the protein here is obtained by translating the DNA. This sequence joins TRDV1 and TRDJ1; weak D call: TRDD3 (5 bases). V lost 1 base, J lost 0 bases, and 21 bases lay in between. Germline V gives CDR1 TSWWSYY, CDR2 QGS. The CDR3 consists of 19 residues. The DNA for the CDR3 is TGTGCTCTTGGGGAACCATTTCTACCCGGGGACCTCTACACCGATAAACTCATCTTT. Translated: CALGEPFLPGDLYTDKLIF.

This clone has only a few counts. TCRdb's protein for this DNA is that of a much larger clone and differs from the translation at residue 5, likely a read error; the protein shown is the DNA translation. The CDR3 sequence: CALFIGGYTDKLIF. The CDR3 nucleotides read TGTGCTCTTTTTATTGGGGGATACACCGATAAACTCATCTTT. The J gene is TRDJ1, the V gene TRDV1; 8 bases agree with TRDD3. The trim removed 8 bases at V and 0 bases at J, leaving 5 bases unmatched. This CDR3 spans 14 amino acids. From germline, CDR1 is TSWWSYY and CDR2 QGS.

Remarks on this clone: A read error is possible here, since a much larger clone lies one base away. J is TRDJ1 and V is TRDV1; 11 bases agree with TRDD3. The CDR3 is 26 residues long. CDR1 and CDR2 from the germline V gene are TSWWSYY and QGS. V shed 5 bases, J shed 0 bases, and the junction held 35 bases outside the gene matches. CDR3 DNA: TGTGCTCTTGGGAAAACGGCTATATATGCGGGGAGGGTCTGGGGGATACTAGTGCTGTACACCGATAAACTCATCTTT. Translation gives CALGKTAIYAGRVWGILVLYTDKLIF.

A remark on this clone: A far more abundant clone sits one base away, making this likely a read error. The same CDR3 also results from other DNA sequences found in this sample. The chain employs TRDV1 and TRDJ1, with D possibly TRDD2 on 5 matching bases. CDR1 is TSWWSYY and CDR2 is QGS in the germline V gene. This CDR3 comprises 19 residues. The germline V and J ends were trimmed by 2 bases and 0 bases, with 22 bases remaining between them. The CDR3, as DNA: TGTGCTCTTGGGGAAGCAGCTCCCTACCAGCCTTCGTACACCGATAAACTCATCTTT. It translates to CALGEAAPYQPSYTDKLIF.

By sample share, this clone is medium-sized. Other nucleotide sequences in the sample specify the same CDR3. The chain has TRDV2 and TRDJ1; 8 nucleotides line up with TRDD3. The CDR3 has 22 residues. J lost 8 bases, V lost 7 bases, and 38 bases had no gene match. Looked up from germline, CDR1 is GEAIGNYY and CDR2 is EKD. CDR3 bases: TGTGCCTGGACCCGGCGGCCCAAGGGAAGACCACGATCTTTAACTGGGGGTCCAAAACTCATCTTT. It is translated as CAWTRRPKGRPRSLTGGPKLIF.

This clone was counted many times. This sequence is one base from a far larger clone and is likely a read error. The J gene is TRDJ1, the V gene TRDV1; possible D gene TRDD2, 5 bases. Trimming pared 2 bases from V and 4 bases from J, leaving 26 bases between. This CDR3 is built from 19 residues. Germline assignment: CDR1 TSWWSYY and CDR2 QGS. The CDR3 region is CALGEAAPYQPSYIDKLIF. CDR3 DNA: TGTGCTCTTGGGGAAGCCGCTCCCTACCAGCCTTCGTACATCGATAAACTCATCTTT.

Note on this clone: One base away lies a much larger clone, so this may be a sequencing read error. Distinct nucleotide sequences in the sample also encode this CDR3. The chain recombines TRDV1 with TRDJ1; 12 bases are shared with TRDD3. J gave up 3 bases and V 3 bases, and 23 bases lay outside the gene matches. Germline V gives CDR1 TSWWSYY, CDR2 QGS. The CDR3 is 22 amino acids. CDR3 region: CALGDPLLPGAWGIRWSDKLIF. The CDR3 coding sequence is TGTGCTCTTGGGGACCCACTGCTACCGGGGGCCTGGGGGATACGATGGTCCGATAAACTCATCTTT.

This clone was recorded a few times. TCRdb shows a much larger clone's protein in place of this DNA's translation, and the two differ at residue 7, likely through a read error; the protein shown is translated from the DNA. The CDR3, as DNA: TGTGCTCTTGGGGAACTCCCCCTACGTAGTGGGGGATCCGATAAACTCATCTTT. Its protein is CALGELPLRSGGSDKLIF. V and J are TRDV1 and TRDJ1; TRDD3 aligns across 8 bases. Per germline, CDR1 TSWWSYY and CDR2 QGS. Losses at the gene ends were 0 bases for V and 3 bases for J; bases not matched to a gene: 12. The length of the CDR3 is 18 residues.

This clone has a handful of counts. This DNA translates differently at residue 8 from the TCRdb protein, which is that of a much larger clone; a read error is likely, and the protein shown is the DNA's own translation. CDR3 nucleotide sequence: TGTGCTCTTGGGGATGCTTCCTCCTGGGGGGCATTTACGACAGCACAACTCTTCTTT. Protein product: CALGDASSWGAFTTAQLFF. The rearrangement joins TRDV1 to TRDJ2, with D possibly matching TRDD3 (7 bases). Trimming stripped 3 bases from V and 4 bases from J, with 24 bases between. Per germline, CDR1 TSWWSYY and CDR2 QGS. There are 19 residues in the CDR3.

By share, this clone ranks as medium-sized. The likely explanation is a read error, given a far larger clone one base away. Additional DNA sequences in this sample encode the identical CDR3. The chain recombines TRDV1 with TRDJ1; the D gene is possibly TRDD2 (5 bases). V was pared by 3 bases and J by 0 bases, with 23 bases between. CDR1 and CDR2 (germline): TSWWSYY, QGS. CDR3 length: 19 residues. Here the CDR3 DNA reads TGTGCTCTTGGGGAGGCCGCTCCCTACCAGCCTTCGTACACCGATAAACTCATCTTT. It specifies CALGEAAPYQPSYTDKLIF.

This clone was recorded many times. A far larger clone is a single base away, which makes a read error likely. Other DNA variants within this sample encode the same CDR3. This rearrangement joins TRDV1 to TRDJ1; D possibly corresponds to TRDD3 (5 bases). Germline values: CDR1 TSWWSYY, CDR2 QGS. This CDR3 comprises 12 residues. As DNA, the CDR3 is TGTGCTCTCGGGGAAAGGGAGGGAAGACTCATCTTT. Amino acids: CALGEREGRLIF.

Concerning this clone: The protein TCRdb lists belongs to a much larger clone and differs from this DNA's translation at residue 5, which points to a read error; the protein shown is made from the DNA. The chain joins TRDV1 to TRDJ1; 8 bases match TRDD3. This CDR3 spans 15 amino acids. V shed 3 bases, J shed 10 bases, and the junction held 13 bases outside the gene matches. Per the germline V gene, CDR1 is TSWWSYY and CDR2 is QGS. The CDR3 region is CALGDRLPGGYLLIF. CDR3 coding DNA: TGTGCTCTTGGGGATCGGTTACCCGGGGGATATCTACTCATCTTT.

This clone is medium-sized by share. V gene TRDV1 combines with J gene TRDJ1; 12 nucleotides line up with TRDD3. This CDR3 has 26 residues. J gave up 0 bases and V 2 bases, and 31 bases lay outside the gene matches. Germline-derived CDR1 and CDR2 are TSWWSYY and QGS. The CDR3 nucleotides read TGTGCTCTTGGGGAATCTAGGGGGAGGGCCTTCCTAAGGTACTGGGGGATACAACCGTACACCGATAAACTCATCTTT. It translates to CALGESRGRAFLRYWGIQPYTDKLIF.

As regards this clone: This is likely an artifact of a read error, given a far larger clone one base away. Other DNA sequences in the same sample also yield this CDR3. The chain couples TRDV1 to TRDJ1, with D possibly TRDD3 on 5 matching bases. The V and J ends lost 1 base and 10 bases respectively, with 19 bases between them. The CDR3 has 15 amino acids. Germline CDR1 TSWWSYY, CDR2 QGS. The CDR3 DNA follows: TGTGCTCTTGGGGAACGGTTACCCGGAGGATATCTACTCATCTTT. As protein: CALGERLPGGYLLIF.

Remarks on this clone: A read error is likely here: a far larger clone is one base away. The sample has other DNA sequences that encode this CDR3 too. The DNA for the CDR3 is TGTGCCTCTACACGCCCAGTACTGGGGGACACCCTCATCTTT. Protein product: CASTRPVLGDTLIF. The chain uses TRDV3 and TRDJ1, with 9 nucleotides matching TRDD3. CDR1 and CDR2 (germline): TVYSNPD, GDNSRS (reference sequence). Germline trimming cut 4 bases from V and 11 bases from J; bases unmatched to any gene: 17. This CDR3 has 14 residues.

In regard to this clone: The protein held in TCRdb is that of a much larger clone and does not match this DNA's translation at residue 15, likely because of a read error; the protein shown is translated from the DNA. The chain joins TRDV1 to TRDJ1; tentatively, D is TRDD3 (6 bases). This CDR3 has 16 amino acids. Germline-derived CDR1 and CDR2 are TSWWSYY and QGS. This CDR3 reads CALGERRGGGEYILTF. The CDR3 DNA sequence: TGTGCTCTTGGGGAAAGGAGGGGGGGAGGAGAGTATATCCTCACCTTT.

This clone was seen a handful of times. A single base is all that separates this from a far larger clone, so a read error is likely. Other DNA sequences in the same sample also yield this CDR3. The rearrangement joins TRDV1 to TRDJ1, with D maybe TRDD3 (5 bases). The CDR3 is made up of 24 amino acids. CDR1 and CDR2 from the germline V gene are TSWWSYY and QGS. The CDR3 sequence is CALGDNRGGRSLLFRGVLIDKLIF. CDR3 DNA sequence: TGCGCTCTTGGGGACAACCGCGGGGGGCGTTCCCTTTTATTTCGTGGAGTACTTATCGATAAACTCATCTTT.

About this clone itself: TCRdb's listed protein matches a much larger clone and diverges from this DNA's translation at residue 9, likely through a read error; the protein shown comes from the DNA. The chain joins TRDV2 to TRDJ1, with 7 nucleotides matching TRDD3. The CDR3 has 17 residues. The V and J ends lost 0 bases and 0 bases, in that order; junction bases with no gene match: 9. The germline V gene has CDR1 GEAIGNYY and CDR2 EKD. The CDR3 DNA follows: TGTGCCTGTGACACCCTTACTGGGGAAACGTACACCGATAAACTCATCTTT. Its protein product is CACDTLTGETYTDKLIF.

Comments on this clone: This DNA translates differently at residue 8 from the TCRdb protein, which is that of a much larger clone; a read error is likely, and the protein shown is the DNA's own translation. V and J are TRDV1 and TRDJ1; D gene unclear. This CDR3 comprises 16 residues. V lost 1 base and J 0 bases, leaving 12 bases between the germline ends. Germline CDR1 reads TSWWSYY; CDR2 reads QGS. The CDR3 region has the DNA TGTGCTCTTGGGGAACAACCCAGGGCGTACACCGATAAACTCATCTTT. It translates to CALGEQPRAYTDKLIF.

In regard to this clone: A read error likely explains this, since a far larger clone differs by one base. Distinct nucleotide sequences in the sample also encode this CDR3. The chain couples TRDV1 to TRDJ1; TRDD3 aligns across 8 bases. This CDR3 has 22 residues. Trimming at V came to 3 bases and at J to 0 bases, leaving 24 bases not matched to a gene. Germline CDR1 is TSWWSYY and CDR2 is QGS. This CDR3 is CALGESFSPLLGDLSYTDKLIF. CDR3 coding DNA: TGTGCTCTTGGGGAGTCCTTCTCCCCCTTATTGGGGGATCTTTCTTACACCGATAAACTCATCTTT.

A few counts support this clone. The likely explanation is a read error, given a far larger clone one base away. No DNA is shown, since the ends of the CDR3 on it are uncertain; the CDR3 is the one TCRdb lists. The chain has TRAV29/DV5 and TRDJ2. Looked up from germline, CDR1 is NSMFDY and CDR2 is ISSIKDK. Ends included, the CDR3 has 16 residues. The CDR3 loop reads CSVLLCSKRVTAQLFF.

In this sample, this clone turned up a few times. A far larger clone is one base from this, pointing to a likely read error. The chain couples TRDV3 to TRDJ1; D may correspond to TRDD2 or TRDD3 (6 bases each). CDR1 is TVYSNPD, CDR2 GDNSRS, per germline (reference sequence). Trimming stripped 3 bases from V and 0 bases from J, with 32 bases between. The CDR3 has 20 amino acids. The CDR3, as DNA: TGTGCCTTCGATCTTCCTTCCCTCTCTAGGGGGGGACCCTACACCGATAAACTCATCTTT. Amino acids: CAFDLPSLSRGGPYTDKLIF. The full variable domain, rest sourced from reference TRDV3 and TRDJ1, is CDKVTQSSPDQTVASGSEVVLLCTYDTVYSNPDLFWYRIRPDYSFQFVFYGDNSRSEGADFTQGRFSVKHILTQKAFHLVISPVRTEDSATYYCAFDLPSLSRGGPYTDKLIFGKGTRVTVEP.

This clone has more than one count but fewer than ten. TCRdb's listed protein matches a much larger clone and diverges from this DNA's translation at residue 14, likely through a read error; the protein shown comes from the DNA. The chain joins TRDV1 to TRDJ1; D remains ambiguous. The CDR3 is made up of 16 amino acids. CDR1 is TSWWSYY, CDR2 QGS, per germline. In DNA form, the CDR3 reads TGTGCTCTTGGGGAACAACCCGGGGCGTACACCGATAAATTCATCTTT. Amino acid sequence: CALGEQPGAYTDKFIF.

Concerning this clone: A far larger clone differs by one base, so this is likely a read error. V is TRDV1 and J is TRDJ1; D might be TRDD3 (5 bases). This CDR3 comprises 16 residues. Germline CDR1 TSWWSYY, CDR2 QGS. V was shortened by 2 bases and J by 11 bases, with 24 bases between the two germline ends. The CDR3 loop reads CALGERRRGGEYILIF. In DNA form, the CDR3 reads TGTGCTCTTGGGGAAAGGAGGAGGGGAGGAGAGTATATCCTCATCTTT.

A remark on this clone: This probably arose from a read error, given a far larger clone one base away. It is unclear where the CDR3 begins or ends on the DNA, so no DNA is shown, and the CDR3 is as TCRdb lists it. The chain employs TRDV3 and TRDJ1; the table's D call, TRDD3, has no DNA check behind it. Counting both end residues, the CDR3 totals 15 amino acids. CDR1 and CDR2 from the germline V gene are TVYSNPD and GDNSRS (reference sequence). The CDR3 reads CAFARGILNTDKLIF.

Turning to this clone: It differs at one base from a far larger clone, so likely a read error. Other nucleotide sequences from this sample produce the same CDR3. The chain employs TRDV2 and TRDJ1; 9 bases match TRDD3. Per the germline V gene, CDR1 is GEAIGNYY and CDR2 is EKD. This CDR3 is built from 17 residues. CDR3 residues: CACDTLTGGTYTDKLIF. The CDR3 nucleotides are TGTGCCTGTGACACCCTTACTGGGGGAACGTACACCGATAAACTCATTTTT.

This clone was seen only a few times. The protein in TCRdb stems from a much larger clone and differs at residue 10 from this DNA's translation, likely a read error; here the protein is translated from the DNA. No V gene call is available, although the J gene is TRDJ1; no DNA check was done on the table's D call, TRDD3. This CDR3 has 15 residues. CDR3 DNA sequence: TGTGCCTCCATCCTTAGGGGGACGTACATCGATAAACTCATCTTT. Its translation is CASILRGTYIDKLIF.